This T cell receptor beta chain was documented in a study of lymphopenia after photon versus proton radiotherapy. Some clones are missing from TCRdb's copy, which holds only in-frame ones; the method was immunoSEQ multiplex PCR. Among about 3,800 clones listed, 71% were seen once. On this clone itself: Its antigen is unidentified.

The CDR3 sequence is 15 residues long. Germline V lookup: CDR1 SSHAT, CDR2 FNYEAQ (reference sequence). With 2 bases clipped from V and 3 bases from J, the junction kept 7 bases outside the gene matches. Study-level results: Authors raise, but do not show, better survival with proton therapy. Proton therapy kept repertoires fairly stable, unlike photons, which gained effector/memory cells.

The sequencing used peripheral blood, collected from a patient treated with proton-based radiotherapy. This sequence originates from a man at least 80 years old with esophageal cancer. V and J are TRBV7-7 and TRBJ2-7, with TRBD2 matching over 7 bases. The CDR3 protein is CASSLRAGDRYEQYF. Here the CDR3 DNA reads TGTGCCAGCAGCTTAAGGGCGGGAGACCGCTACGAGCAGTACTTC.